Shown below are 28 T cell receptor beta chains from a single sample sequenced in a study of blood T cell repertoires in COVID-19. The protocol was immunoSEQ multiplex PCR, while the TCRdb copy is restricted to in-frame clones and leaves out a portion. The sample holds tens of thousands of clones, roughly 87% seen once. Sequencing input: peripheral blood. The receptor set was obtained from a man aged 80 or over with acute or convalescent COVID-19.

The chain carries TRBV7-2 and TRBJ2-7, with D maybe TRBD2 (6 bases). The CDR3 is made up of 14 amino acids. Germline assignment: CDR1 SGHTA and CDR2 FQGNSA. The V gene lost 5 bases and the J gene lost 4 bases, with 15 bases spanning the gap. This CDR3 reads CASSRNDGGYEQYF. CDR3 coding DNA: TGTGCCAGCAGCCGCAATGACGGGGGATACGAGCAGTACTTC.

By frequency in the sample, this clone is medium-sized (0.01 to 0.1%). The chain employs TRBV19 and TRBJ1-6; no definite D call. V lost 3 bases and J 7 bases, leaving 7 bases between the germline ends. The CDR3 extends over 13 amino acids. CDR1 and CDR2 (germline): LNHDA, SQIVND (reference sequence). CDR3 sequence reads: CASSIAGNSPLHF. The CDR3 DNA reads TGTGCCAGTAGTATTGCAGGCAATTCACCCCTCCACTTT.

As DNA, the CDR3 is TGTGCCAGCTCACAGCGGGGTGCTAGCACAGATACGCAGTATTTT. Its protein product is CASSQRGASTDTQYF. This rearrangement joins TRBV18 to TRBJ2-3; TRBD2 matches at 7 bases. V gave up 4 bases and J gave up 0 bases; unmatched junction bases: 4. Germline V gives CDR1 KGHSH, CDR2 LQKENI. The CDR3 totals 15 residues.

A few counts support this clone. The V and J genes are TRBV27 and TRBJ2-2, with 14 bases aligning to TRBD2. Germline loops: CDR1 MNHEY, CDR2 SMNVEV (reference sequence). V dropped 6 bases and J dropped 0; count of bases not matched to a gene: 6. This CDR3 is built from 18 residues. This chain's CDR3 is CASSPGLAGDPNTGELFF. The CDR3 coding sequence is TGTGCCAGCAGCCCGGGACTAGCGGGGGACCCGAACACCGGGGAGCTGTTTTTT.

The chain employs TRBV5-1 and TRBJ2-7; D is perhaps TRBD2 (5 bases). V shed 4 bases and J shed 2 bases, with 13 bases lying between them. The CDR3 sequence is 14 residues long. The germline gives CDR1 SGHRS, CDR2 YFSETQ. CDR3 loop: CASSPTSSPYEQYF. The DNA of the CDR3 is TGCGCCAGCAGCCCCACTAGTTCCCCCTACGAGCAGTACTTC.

V and J are TRBV18 and TRBJ1-5; D perhaps matches TRBD1 (5 bases). The CDR3 runs to 13 residues. Germline-derived CDR1 and CDR2 are KGHSH and LQKENI. The V and J ends lost 3 bases and 6 bases respectively, with 9 bases between them. Written as DNA, the CDR3 is TGTGCCAGCTCACCGGGGACTTTTCAGCCCCAGCATTTT. This translates into CASSPGTFQPQHF. Variable domain in full (rest from reference TRBV18 and TRBJ1-5): NAGVMQNPRHLVRRRGQEARLRCSPMKGHSHVYWYRQLPEEGLKFMVYLQKENIIDESGMPKERFSAEFPKEGPSILRIQQVVRGDSAAYFCASSPGTFQPQHFGDGTRLSIL.

The CDR3 region has the DNA TGTGCCAGTAGTATGGGACAGGGGTTTAACACTGAAGCTTTCTTT. This codes for CASSMGQGFNTEAFF. The chain employs TRBV19 and TRBJ1-1; 10 bases map to TRBD1. The CDR3 runs 15 residues. V dropped 3 bases and J dropped 2; count of bases not matched to a gene: 3. CDR1 is LNHDA and CDR2 is SQIVND in the germline V gene (reference sequence).

The chain is built from TRBV6-2 or TRBV6-3 and TRBJ2-5; 10 positions match TRBD2. V was clipped by 5 bases and J by 2 bases; unmatched bases: 8. This CDR3 is 16 amino acids long. CDR1 and CDR2 (germline): MNHEY, SVGEGT. The CDR3 region has the DNA TGTGCCAGCAGTCCCGGGACTAGCGCCACACAAGAGACCCAGTACTTC. Its protein product is CASSPGTSATQETQYF.

This clone has more than one count but fewer than ten. The rearrangement links TRBV11-3 to TRBJ2-1; D may be TRBD1 (6 bases). Germline assignment: CDR1 SGHNT and CDR2 YENEEA. CDR3 length equals 13 residues. The V gene lost 5 bases and the J gene lost 3 bases, with 8 bases spanning the gap. CDR3 protein: CASSPGDYNEQFF. The CDR3 DNA sequence: TGTGCCAGCAGCCCAGGGGACTACAATGAGCAGTTCTTC.

The CDR3 is CASSPLTGQNTEAFF. The CDR3 DNA reads as TGTGCCAGCTCACCACTTACAGGACAGAACACTGAAGCTTTCTTT. The rearrangement links TRBV18 to TRBJ1-1; tentative D call: TRBD1 (5 bases). The CDR3 runs to 15 residues. Germline assignment: CDR1 KGHSH and CDR2 LQKENI. Trimming cost V 1 base and J 1 base, with 10 bases left between them.

The chain recombines TRBV29-1 with TRBJ2-7; 9 nucleotides line up with TRBD1. Per germline, CDR1 SQVTM and CDR2 ANQGSEA. The junction had 2 bases not matched to a gene; V was cut back by 5 bases and J by 6 bases. This CDR3 contains 11 residues. CDR3 residues: CSVRQGGEQYF. CDR3 sequence (DNA): TGCAGCGTTCGACAGGGGGGCGAGCAGTACTTC.

This sequence joins TRBV14 and TRBJ2-1; D may be TRBD1 (6 bases). The CDR3 totals 16 residues. In germline, CDR1 is SGHDN, CDR2 FVKESK. With 0 bases removed from V and 3 bases from J, the gap between germline ends came to 12 bases. The DNA of the CDR3 is TGTGCCAGCAGCCAAGATGCAGGGGCCCTCTACAATGAGCAGTTCTTC. Amino acid sequence: CASSQDAGALYNEQFF. Supplemented by reference TRBV14 and TRBJ2-1, the full variable domain reads EAGVTQFPSHSVIEKGQTVTLRCDPISGHDNLYWYRRVMGKEIKFLLHFVKESKQDESGMPNNRFLAERTGGTYSTLKVQPAELEDSGVYFCASSQDAGALYNEQFFGPGTRLTVL.

The rearrangement uses TRBV6-2 or TRBV6-3 and TRBJ1-2; TRBD1 agrees at 9 bases. This CDR3 comprises 14 residues. Germline values: CDR1 MNHEY, CDR2 SVGEGT. After removal of 1 base from V and 3 bases from J, the junction contained 0 bases not matched to a gene. CDR3 in DNA: TGTGCCAGCAGTTACTGGGACAGGGACTATGGCTACACCTTC. Amino acids: CASSYWDRDYGYTF.

The V and J genes are TRBV25-1 and TRBJ1-1, with 10 bases identical to TRBD1. CDR3 length: 17 amino acids. Trimming at V came to 1 base and at J to 4 bases, leaving 9 bases not matched to a gene. Germline CDR1 and CDR2: MGHDK and SYGVNS. The CDR3 bases are TGTGCCAGCAGTGAATGGCGACAGGGGGCATTGGGCACTGAAGCTTTCTTT. Encoded protein: CASSEWRQGALGTEAFF. The full variable domain, in which reference TRBV25-1 and TRBJ1-1 provide the parts outside the CDR3, is EADIYQTPRYLVIGTGKKITLECSQTMGHDKMYWYQQDPGMELHLIHYSYGVNSTEKGDLSSESTVSRIRTEHFPLTLESARPSHTSQYLCASSEWRQGALGTEAFFGQGTRLTVV.

The CDR3 spells CASSKRRLAGDSYEQYF. As DNA, the CDR3 is TGTGCCAGCAGTAAACGACGACTAGCGGGGGACTCCTACGAGCAGTACTTC. The genes are TRBV27 and TRBJ2-7, with 12 nucleotides matching TRBD2. Germline V gives CDR1 MNHEY, CDR2 SMNVEV (reference sequence). This CDR3 is built from 17 residues. V dropped 5 bases and J dropped 0; count of bases not matched to a gene: 8.

V gene TRBV11-1 combines with J gene TRBJ2-7, with TRBD1 identical over 8 bases. J lost 4 bases, V lost 4 bases, and 6 bases had no gene match. CDR3 length: 14 amino acids. Germline values: CDR1 SGHAT, CDR2 FQDESV (reference sequence). CDR3: CASSSRTGTYEQYF. CDR3 DNA sequence: TGTGCCAGCAGCTCCAGGACAGGGACGTACGAGCAGTACTTC.

The chain employs TRBV12-3 or TRBV12-4 and TRBJ2-1, with TRBD1 identical over 8 bases. This CDR3 contains 12 residues. The J segment lost 10 bases and the V segment lost 6 bases, leaving 5 bases of the junction unmatched. The CDR3 region is CASRGTGQEQFF. The CDR3 DNA is TGTGCCAGCAGGGGGACAGGACAAGAGCAGTTCTTC.

Here the CDR3 reads CASSFQAGEQFF. The CDR3, as DNA: TGCGCCAGCAGCTTCCAGGCGGGTGAGCAGTTCTTC. This chain links TRBV5-1 with TRBJ2-1, with D possibly matching TRBD2 (5 bases). V was shortened by 2 bases and J by 9 bases, with 9 bases between the two germline ends. Germline V gene lookup returns CDR1 SGHRS and CDR2 YFSETQ. The CDR3 sequence is 12 residues long.

This clone was detected only once. The rearrangement uses TRBV4-1 and TRBJ2-7; 8 bases are a match to TRBD1. The ends lost 2 bases at V and 2 bases at J; junction bases unmatched: 5. The CDR3 has 15 amino acids. The germline gives CDR1 MGHRA, CDR2 YSYEKL. DNA for the CDR3: TGCGCCAGCAGCCAACCTGGGACAGGAGCCTACGAGCAGTACTTC. It specifies CASSQPGTGAYEQYF.

V gene TRBV3-1 (or the pseudogene TRBV3-2) combines with J gene TRBJ2-2; 8 nucleotides agree with TRBD2. Germline V gives CDR1 LGHDT, CDR2 YNNKEL (reference sequence). CDR3 size: 16 residues. Trimming removed 4 bases from V and 2 bases from J; junction bases left unmatched: 6. CDR3 coding DNA: TGTGCCAGCAGCCGACCGGGACTAGAAAACACCGGGGAGCTGTTTTTT. It codes for CASSRPGLENTGELFF.

The chain uses TRBV2 and TRBJ2-6; the match to TRBD1 covers 9 bases. J was trimmed by 14 bases and V by 6 bases; bases with no gene match: 11. CDR3 length: 14 residues. CDR1 and CDR2 from the germline V gene are SNHLY and FYNNEI. The CDR3: CASRSFGTGPFLTF. The CDR3 region has the DNA TGTGCCAGCAGGAGTTTCGGGACAGGGCCGTTCCTGACTTTC.

The chain is built from TRBV11-2 and TRBJ1-4; tentatively, D is TRBD1 (5 bases). V was clipped by 1 base and J by 5 bases, with 8 bases between them. This CDR3 has 14 amino acids. Germline V gene data show CDR1 as SGHAT and CDR2 as FQNNGV. The CDR3 spells CASSLGAGNEKLFF. DNA for the CDR3: TGTGCCAGCAGCTTAGGGGCAGGGAATGAAAAACTGTTTTTT.

J is TRBJ1-1 and V is TRBV3-1 (or the pseudogene TRBV3-2); no clear D gene. The V gene's germline CDR1 is LGHDT and CDR2 YNNKEL (reference sequence). This CDR3 has 13 amino acids. V lost 2 bases and J 4 bases, leaving 8 bases between the germline ends. The CDR3 sequence: CASSQFGGTEAFF. CDR3 nucleotide sequence: TGTGCCAGCAGCCAATTCGGCGGCACTGAAGCTTTCTTT.

The chain is built from TRBV5-6 and TRBJ1-2; a possible D gene is TRBD1 (5 bases). Germline lookup yields CDR1 SGHDT and CDR2 YYEEEE. This CDR3 contains 16 residues. V lost 4 bases and J lost 6, with 22 bases in between. The CDR3 spells CASSRSTDIFNHGYTF. In DNA form, the CDR3 reads TGTGCCAGCAGCCGATCTACGGACATTTTCAACCATGGCTACACCTTC.

The rearrangement uses TRBV11-2 and TRBJ1-6; D is ambiguous. Germline loops: CDR1 SGHAT, CDR2 FQNNGV. The ends were cut back, 2 bases at V and 7 bases at J, with 6 bases in the middle. The CDR3 extends over 13 amino acids. Written as DNA, the CDR3 is TGTGCCAGCAGCTTATCAAAAAATTCACCCCTCCACTTT. Translating it yields CASSLSKNSPLHF.

This chain uses TRBV6-1 with TRBJ2-7; D ambiguous. This CDR3 has 12 residues. V was pared by 3 bases and J by 3 bases, with 6 bases between. Germline V CDR1 and CDR2: MNHNS, SASEGT. The CDR3 protein is CASSDRSYEQYF. CDR3 bases: TGTGCCAGCAGTGATAGAAGCTACGAGCAGTACTTC.

The CDR3, as DNA: TGTGCCAGTAGTCAACTAGCGGGGGCCAACACCGGGGAGCTGTTTTTT. Translation: CASSQLAGANTGELFF. V is TRBV19 and J is TRBJ2-2, with 11 bases matching TRBD2. This CDR3 has 16 amino acids. CDR1 is LNHDA, CDR2 SQIVND, per germline (reference sequence). The ends lost 5 bases at V and 2 bases at J; junction bases unmatched: 4.

There are a few counts of this clone. The genes are TRBV18 and TRBJ1-2; 7 nucleotides agree with TRBD1. This CDR3 has 15 residues. V lost 3 bases to trimming and J lost 4 bases; unmatched junction nucleotides: 8. Germline-derived CDR1 and CDR2 are KGHSH and LQKENI. The chain's CDR3 is CASSPDRVGLYGYTF. Here the CDR3 DNA reads TGTGCCAGCTCACCCGACAGGGTGGGTCTCTATGGCTACACCTTC.